Listed below are T cell receptor beta chains from one sample, sequenced in a study of OX40 agonist ivuxolimab in advanced cancers. Assay used: immunoSEQ multiplex PCR; TCRdb lists only in-frame clones, some missing. The sample carries roughly 53,000 clones, roughly 80% recorded once. Sequencing used CD4+ or CD8+ T cells sorted from blood, obtained in a trial of the OX40 agonist ivuxolimab. The source of these receptors is an adult with an advanced solid tumor such as melanoma, head and neck, liver or kidney cancer. Each CDR3 is given with its conserved first and last residue.

cdr3_aa j_call v_call
CASSFSYSEGYGYTF TRBJ1-2 TRBV28
CASSRDRDETQYF TRBJ2-5 TRBV11-3
CSVLLAGGLQETQYF TRBJ2-5 TRBV29-1
CASSAYTGELFF TRBJ2-2 TRBV28
CASSEDGPYGYTF TRBJ1-2 TRBV2
CASSLALAGVGEQYF TRBJ2-7 TRBV5-4
CASSPGHSQPQHF TRBJ1-5 TRBV11-1
CASSPRGGGTGNTIYF TRBJ1-3 TRBV2
CFRGAGANVLTF TRBJ2-6 TRBV28
CASSLGGGRPYEQYF TRBJ2-7 TRBV7-6
CASTLQPGGEQFF TRBJ2-1 TRBV19
CASSILAGIDEQFF TRBJ2-1 TRBV19
CASSLIRASNTGELFF TRBJ2-2 TRBV5-6
CASSDVTGVRQPQHF TRBJ1-5 TRBV2
CASSPAQGGNQPQHF TRBJ1-5 TRBV25-1
CASSLPGSNTEAFF TRBJ1-1 TRBV5-6
CASSLAAGTAALNEQFF TRBJ2-1 TRBV5-1
CASRRTGRTDTQYF TRBJ2-3 TRBV27
CAISELGQPQHF TRBJ1-5 TRBV10-3
CASSPAGQTNYGYTF TRBJ1-2 TRBV18
CASSPRTSGIYEQYF TRBJ2-7 TRBV2
CASSPQTGTNTGELFF TRBJ2-2 TRBV18
CASSLSSGTDTQYF TRBJ2-3 TRBV5-4
CAWSVLSPNTEAFF TRBJ1-1 TRBV30
CASSPTSSSYNEQFF TRBJ2-1 TRBV28
CASSLVPDTQYF TRBJ2-3 TRBV7-2
CASSQTSGRYNEQFF TRBJ2-1 TRBV27
CASSLVQGASGNTIYF TRBJ1-3 TRBV7-2
CASPLAGSRYEQFF TRBJ2-1 TRBV27
CASTPGVAGENEQFF TRBJ2-1 TRBV6-4
CASSPPPAGPTRQFF TRBJ2-1 TRBV18
CASSEVLGGELFF TRBJ2-2 TRBV2
CASSVGSGRSTYEQYF TRBJ2-7 TRBV9
CASGTRNTEAFF TRBJ1-1 TRBV19